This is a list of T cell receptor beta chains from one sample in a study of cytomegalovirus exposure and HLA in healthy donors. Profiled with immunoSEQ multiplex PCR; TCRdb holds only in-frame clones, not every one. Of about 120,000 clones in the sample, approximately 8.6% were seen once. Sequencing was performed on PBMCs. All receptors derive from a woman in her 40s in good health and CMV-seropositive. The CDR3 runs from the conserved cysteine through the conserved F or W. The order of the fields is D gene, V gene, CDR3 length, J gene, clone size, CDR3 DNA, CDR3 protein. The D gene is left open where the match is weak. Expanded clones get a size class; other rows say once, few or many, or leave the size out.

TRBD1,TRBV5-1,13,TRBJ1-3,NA,TGCGCCAGCCGGACAGGCGCGGGAAACACCATATATTTT,CASRTGAGNTIYF
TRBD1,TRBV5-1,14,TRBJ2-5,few,TGCGCCAGCAGCTTACGGACAGGGCCAGAGACCCAGTACTTC,CASSLRTGPETQYF
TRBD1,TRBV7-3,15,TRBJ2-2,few,TGTGCCAGCAGCTCACAGGGGATGTACACCGGGGAGCTGTTTTTT,CASSSQGMYTGELFF
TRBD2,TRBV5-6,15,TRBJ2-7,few,TGTGCCAGCAGCTCCGGGACTAGGAGCTCCTACGAGCAGTACTTC,CASSSGTRSSYEQYF
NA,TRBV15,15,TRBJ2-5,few,TGTGCCACCAGCAGAGATCTTGCTAGCGAGGAGACCCAGTACTTC,CATSRDLASEETQYF
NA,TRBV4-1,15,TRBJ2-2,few,TGCGCCAGCAGCTCCGGGACTTTGAACACCGGGGAGCTGTTTTTT,CASSSGTLNTGELFF
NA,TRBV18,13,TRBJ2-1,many,TGTGCCAGCTCACCTATGGACACCCGTGAGCAGTTCTTC,CASSPMDTREQFF
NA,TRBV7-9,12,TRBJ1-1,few,TGTGCCAGCAGCTTAGGTGGGGCGCGTGCTTTCTTT,CASSLGGARAFF
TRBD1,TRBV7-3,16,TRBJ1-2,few,TGTGCCAGCAGCTTAAGTTCCGGGACAGGGATTGGTGGCTACACCTTC,CASSLSSGTGIGGYTF
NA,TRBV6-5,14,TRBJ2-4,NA,TGTGCCAGCAGTCAAACCAGAGCCAAAAACATTCAGTACTTC,CASSQTRAKNIQYF
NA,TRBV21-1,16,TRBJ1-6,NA,TGTGCCAGCAGCAAAGCGAAGGGTCCTAGCATTTCACCCCTCCACTTT,CASSKAKGPSISPLHF
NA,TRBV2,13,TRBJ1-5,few,TGTGCCAGCAGTGGGGAGCGGGGTCAGCCCCAGCATTTT,CASSGERGQPQHF
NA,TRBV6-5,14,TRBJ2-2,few,TGTGCCAGCAGGGAAAGCAGGGGCAGCGGGGAGCTGTTTTTT,CASRESRGSGELFF
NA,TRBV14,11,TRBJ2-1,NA,TGTGCCAGCAGCTACGACTACCTACAGTTCTTC,CASSYDYLQFF
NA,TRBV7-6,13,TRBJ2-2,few,TGTGCCAGCAGCTTGGGGGGTGACGGGGAGCTGTTTTTT,CASSLGGDGELFF
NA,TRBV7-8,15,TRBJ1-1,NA,TGTGCCAGCAGCTTAGTTGCCCAGGAGAACACTGAAGCTTTCTTT,CASSLVAQENTEAFF
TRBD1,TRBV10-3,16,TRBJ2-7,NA,TGTGCCATCAGTGGGACTGGTCAGGGGGCCTCCTACGAGCAGTACTTC,CAISGTGQGASYEQYF
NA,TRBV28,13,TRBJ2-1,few,TGTGCCAGCAGTTTCCGCCTAGCCGATGAGCAGTTCTTC,CASSFRLADEQFF
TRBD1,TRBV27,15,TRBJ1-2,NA,TGTGCCAGCAGTTTATCGGGACAGGGGGCGGGAGGCTACACCTTC,CASSLSGQGAGGYTF
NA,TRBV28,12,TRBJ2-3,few,TGTGCCAGCTCCAGGGGAACCGATACGCAGTATTTT,CASSRGTDTQYF
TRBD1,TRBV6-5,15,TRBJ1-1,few,TGTGCCAGCAGTTACGCGACAGGGGCGAACACTGAAGCTTTCTTT,CASSYATGANTEAFF
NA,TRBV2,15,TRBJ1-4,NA,TGTGCCAGCAGTGAAGCGGTCAGGGCTGATGAAAAACTGTTTTTT,CASSEAVRADEKLFF
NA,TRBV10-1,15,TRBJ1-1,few,TGCGCCAGCAGTGAGTCGAACAGGCGGAACACTGAAGCTTTCTTT,CASSESNRRNTEAFF
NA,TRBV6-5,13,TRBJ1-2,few,TGTGCCAGCAGTTACTCACGGTCCTATGGCTACACCTTC,CASSYSRSYGYTF